The clone carrying this T cell receptor beta chain was counted many times. The sample originates from a study of blood T cell repertoires in COVID-19. The CDR3 has 15 amino acids. The V gene's germline CDR1 is MDHEN and CDR2 SYDVKM. V dropped 5 bases and J dropped 8; count of bases not matched to a gene: 13. Data came from immunoSEQ multiplex PCR; TCRdb stores just in-frame clones and leaves some out. The sample includes 58,000 or so clones, about 74% seen only once; the top ten take 28%. V and J are TRBV28 and TRBJ1-2; 8 positions match TRBD1. Sample: peripheral blood. The clonotype was recovered from a woman of 80 years or more with acute or convalescent COVID-19. Here the CDR3 reads CASSTIQNRGSGYTF. The CDR3 DNA reads TGTGCCAGCAGTACAATTCAAAACAGGGGGTCGGGCTACACCTTC.